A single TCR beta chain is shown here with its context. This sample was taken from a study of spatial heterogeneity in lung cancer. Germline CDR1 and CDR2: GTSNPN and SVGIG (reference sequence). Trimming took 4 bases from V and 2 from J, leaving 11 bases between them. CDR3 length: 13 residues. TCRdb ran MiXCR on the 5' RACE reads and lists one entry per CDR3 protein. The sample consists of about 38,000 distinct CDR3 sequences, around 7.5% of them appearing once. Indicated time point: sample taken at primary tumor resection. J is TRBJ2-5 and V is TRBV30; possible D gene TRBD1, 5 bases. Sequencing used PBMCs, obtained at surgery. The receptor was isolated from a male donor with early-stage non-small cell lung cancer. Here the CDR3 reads CAWTRQIQETQYF. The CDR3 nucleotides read TGTGCCTGGACCAGACAGATTCAAGAGACCCAGTACTTC.